The 32 T cell receptor beta chains reported below all come from one sample, sequenced in a study of T cell repertoires in cytomegalovirus infection. Their specific antigens are unknown. TCRdb passed the reads through MiXCR, listing each CDR3 protein once. The repertoire holds about 700,000 distinct CDR3 sequences, with roughly a third as singletons. The sequencing used cultured PBMCs, collected from culture after CMV antigen stimulation. The receptors shown here come from a human donor in good health (CMV status not recorded). Some clones in this sample may be carry-over from other donors' samples.

With respect to this clonotype: An end of the junction differs from the germline gene, which may be a read error. The rearrangement uses TRBV7-6 and TRBJ2-3, with D perhaps matching TRBD2 (6 bases). Per the germline V gene, CDR1 is SGHVS and CDR2 is FNYEAQ. This CDR3 is built from 14 residues. CDR3 loop: CASSMGGDADTQYF. DNA for the CDR3: TGTGCTAGCAGCATGGGAGGTGACGCAGATACGCAGTATTTT.

The sample holds many counts of this clonotype. This rearrangement joins TRBV12-3 or TRBV12-4 to TRBJ2-3; TRBD1 matches at 10 bases. The CDR3 is 16 amino acids. The trim removed 6 bases at V and 1 base at J, leaving 7 bases unmatched. CDR3 DNA: TGTGCCAGCAGCGACAGGGGGCGTTCGGGCACAGATACGCAGTATTTT. This gives the protein CASSDRGRSGTDTQYF.

The chain uses TRBV2 and TRBJ2-1; the D call may be TRBD1 or TRBD2 (5 bases each). The V and J ends lost 4 bases and 6 bases respectively, with 10 bases between them. Germline loops: CDR1 SNHLY, CDR2 FYNNEI. This CDR3 has 13 amino acids. CDR3 protein: CASSAGTFNEQFF. CDR3 DNA sequence: TGTGCCAGCAGTGCTGGGACCTTCAATGAGCAGTTCTTC.

DNA for the CDR3: TGTGCCAGCAGTTACTCGACTCCCGTTTTCACAGATACGCAGTATTTT. It specifies CASSYSTPVFTDTQYF. The chain has TRBV6-6 and TRBJ2-3; no definite D call. The CDR3 loop spans 16 amino acids. Trimming pared 0 bases from V and 2 bases from J, leaving 12 bases between. From germline, CDR1 is MNHNY and CDR2 SVGAGI (reference sequence).

The rearrangement uses TRBV7-6 and TRBJ2-3; weak D call: TRBD2 (6 bases). CDR3 length equals 16 residues. Germline CDR1 and CDR2: SGHVS and FNYEAQ. V was trimmed by 2 bases and J by 0 bases, leaving 12 bases between them. The CDR3 sequence: CASSLQWTTSTDTQYF. The DNA of the CDR3 is TGTGCCAGCAGCTTACAATGGACTACAAGCACAGATACGCAGTATTTT.

Of note for this clonotype: One end of the junction fails to match germline, which may point to a read error. This chain uses TRBV7-2 with TRBJ2-3, with TRBD2 matching over 11 bases. CDR3 size: 14 residues. Germline loops: CDR1 SGHTA, CDR2 FQGNSA. The CDR3 DNA reads as TGTGCCTCTAGCGGGGGGCGGGGCCCAGATACGCCGGATTTT. Its protein product is CASSGGRGPDTPDF.

This clonotype has a count of ten or more. The chain links TRBV7-2 to TRBJ2-1; 10 nucleotides match TRBD1. Germline V CDR1 and CDR2: SGHTA, FQGNSA. The trim removed 5 bases at V and 2 bases at J, leaving 21 bases unmatched. This CDR3 contains 21 residues. CDR3 sequence (DNA): TGTGCCAGCAGCACGCGACAGGGGGCGATGGTAGGCGGTGACCCCTACAATGAGCAGTTCTTC. It specifies CASSTRQGAMVGGDPYNEQFF.

This clonotype came up a few times. This rearrangement joins TRBV12-3 or TRBV12-4 to TRBJ2-2; 9 bases align to TRBD2. This CDR3 spans 15 amino acids. The trim removed 5 bases at V and 1 base at J, leaving 2 bases unmatched. CDR3 protein: CASSKTSGNTGELFF. Written as DNA, the CDR3 is TGTGCCAGCAGTAAGACTAGCGGGAACACCGGGGAGCTGTTTTTT.

This clonotype was seen a handful of times. The chain's CDR3 is CASSKGTSGDSYNEQFF. Written as DNA, the CDR3 is TGTGCCAGCAGCAAAGGGACTAGCGGGGACTCCTACAATGAGCAGTTCTTC. This chain links TRBV7-6 with TRBJ2-1, with TRBD2 matching 13 bases. Germline V gene data show CDR1 as SGHVS and CDR2 as FNYEAQ. This CDR3 comprises 17 residues. The trim removed 5 bases at V and 0 bases at J, leaving 4 bases unmatched.

This clonotype was observed a few times. The chain uses TRBV2 and TRBJ2-1, with a weak D call TRBD1 (6 bases). The germline V gene has CDR1 SNHLY and CDR2 FYNNEI. V was trimmed by 1 base and J by 0 bases, leaving 7 bases between them. The CDR3 has 15 residues. The CDR3 loop reads CASSEEQGSYNEQFF. The CDR3 nucleotides read TGTGCCAGCAGTGAAGAACAGGGCTCCTACAATGAGCAGTTCTTC.

The table lists this clonotype with a few counts. V is TRBV7-9 and J is TRBJ2-5; D is tentatively TRBD1 or TRBD2 (5 bases each). This CDR3 contains 14 residues. The germline V gene encodes CDR1 SEHNR and CDR2 FQNEAQ (reference sequence). Trimming stripped 8 bases from V and 6 bases from J, with 19 bases between. CDR3 in DNA: TGTGCCAGCGCGCCAGGGACGGACTTGAAGACCCAGTACTTC. Protein product: CASAPGTDLKTQYF.

The J gene is TRBJ2-7, the V gene TRBV10-3, with D possibly TRBD1 on 5 matching bases. V shed 5 bases and J shed 2 bases, with 13 bases lying between them. The CDR3 is 14 amino acids. Germline-derived CDR1 and CDR2 are ENHRY and SYGVKD. The CDR3 here is CAISTPRQPYEQYF. The CDR3, as DNA: TGTGCCATCAGTACCCCGAGACAGCCCTACGAGCAGTACTTC.

This rearrangement joins TRBV28 to TRBJ1-5; no reliable D call. This CDR3 has 15 amino acids. Germline V CDR1 and CDR2: MDHEN, SYDVKM. V lost 6 bases and J lost 3, with 15 bases in between. The CDR3 loop reads CASSPAGGDNQPQHF. The CDR3 bases are TGTGCCAGCAGCCCCGCGGGCGGGGACAATCAGCCCCAGCATTTT.

A word on this clonotype: Sequence at one end of the junction differs from germline and may be a read error. This chain links TRBV7-2 with TRBJ2-5; unclear D gene. The CDR3 sequence is 11 residues long. Per the germline V gene, CDR1 is SGHTA and CDR2 is FQGNSA. The CDR3 DNA is TGTGCCAGCAGCTCAGAGGAGAACCAGTACTTC. The encoded protein is CASSSEENQYF.

The V gene is TRBV12-5, the J gene TRBJ2-4; perhaps D is TRBD1 or TRBD2 (5 bases each). Germline V gene sequence: CDR1 LGHNT, CDR2 FRNRAP. V shed 7 bases and J shed 8 bases, with 24 bases lying between them. There are 16 residues in the CDR3. The DNA of the CDR3 is TGTGCTAGTGCTTCCCGGGACGGAAGCTTAGGAGACATTCAGTACTTC. Its protein is CASASRDGSLGDIQYF.

A few counts support this clonotype. This sequence joins TRBV7-6 and TRBJ1-2, with 8 bases matching TRBD1. V shed 1 base and J 8 bases; nucleotides not matched to a gene: 6. Per the germline V gene, CDR1 is SGHVS and CDR2 is FNYEAQ. CDR3 length equals 14 residues. The CDR3 spells CASSLEDRVYGYTF. As DNA, the CDR3 is TGTGCCAGCAGCTTAGAGGACAGGGTGTACGGCTACACCTTC. Complete variable domain (other parts from reference TRBV7-6 and TRBJ1-2): GAGVSQSPRYKVTKRGQDVALRCDPISGHVSLYWYRQALGQGPEFLTYFNYEAQQDKSGLPNDRFSAERPEGSISTLTIQRTEQRDSAMYRCASSLEDRVYGYTFGSGTRLTVV.

This clonotype was counted between two and nine times. In nucleotides, the CDR3 is TGTGCCAGCAGCTTTTGGGAAGGGCGATACAATGAGCAGTTCTTC. Encoded protein: CASSFWEGRYNEQFF. This chain joins TRBV7-9 and TRBJ2-1; D is undetermined. With 3 bases removed from V and 4 bases from J, the gap between germline ends came to 13 bases. In germline, CDR1 is SEHNR, CDR2 FQNEAQ (reference sequence). There are 15 residues in the CDR3.

This clonotype has a count of ten or more. The chain's CDR3 is CASSLAGTHEQYF. CDR3 DNA: TGTGCCAGCAGCTTAGCAGGGACCCACGAGCAGTACTTC. The chain couples TRBV7-2 to TRBJ2-7; D may be TRBD1 or TRBD2 (5 bases each). The CDR3 runs 13 residues. The ends were cut back, 0 bases at V and 5 bases at J, with 8 bases in the middle. Germline loops: CDR1 SGHTA, CDR2 FQGNSA.

This clonotype was recorded a few times. This chain joins TRBV7-8 and TRBJ1-3, with TRBD1 matching over 7 bases. The V and J ends lost 5 bases and 0 bases, in that order; junction bases with no gene match: 7. The CDR3 contains 16 residues. Germline-derived CDR1 and CDR2 are SGHVS and FQNEAQ. The CDR3 region is CASSTHQGVSGNTIYF. In DNA, the CDR3 is TGTGCCAGCAGCACCCACCAGGGGGTCTCTGGAAACACCATATATTTT.

The chain joins TRBV7-9 to TRBJ2-2; 8 bases are shared with TRBD1. Trimming removed 5 bases from V and 4 bases from J; junction bases left unmatched: 6. In germline, CDR1 is SEHNR, CDR2 FQNEAQ (reference sequence). The CDR3 covers 15 residues. CDR3 nucleotides: TGTGCCAGCAGCCTAACAGGGGGATTCACCGGGGAGCTGTTTTTT. Its translation: CASSLTGGFTGELFF.

This clonotype was counted between two and nine times. The chain carries TRBV9 and TRBJ1-5, with D unresolved. Germline CDR1 is SGDLS and CDR2 is YYNGEE. V gave up 3 bases and J gave up 0 bases, with 10 bases separating them. The CDR3 is 15 residues long. The CDR3 reads CASSASGYSNQPQHF. The CDR3 nucleotides read TGTGCCAGCAGCGCCAGTGGCTATAGCAATCAGCCCCAGCATTTT. Based on the CDR3 plus reference TRBV9 and TRBJ1-5, the full variable domain is DSGVTQTPKHLITATGQRVTLRCSPRSGDLSVYWYQQSLDQGLQFLIQYYNGEERAKGNILERFSAQQFPDLHSELNLSSLELGDSALYFCASSASGYSNQPQHFGDGTRLSIL.

This clonotype was observed a single time. V usage is TRBV7-9 and J usage is TRBJ1-1; perhaps TRBD1 as D (5 bases). The CDR3 sequence is 14 residues long. Germline values: CDR1 SEHNR, CDR2 FQNEAQ (reference sequence). V gave up 5 bases and J gave up 11 bases, with 21 bases separating them. This chain's CDR3 is CASSQTGRAIGAFF. In DNA form, the CDR3 reads TGTGCCAGCAGCCAAACAGGAAGGGCGATTGGGGCTTTCTTT.

This chain uses TRBV11-2 with TRBJ2-3, with D uncertain. Germline V CDR1 and CDR2: SGHAT, FQNNGV. This CDR3 spans 17 amino acids. Deletions cut 1 base from V and 0 bases from J, with 14 bases between. The CDR3 nucleotides read TGTGCCAGCAGCTTAGGGCCCTCCCGACTGAGCACAGATACGCAGTATTTT. Its protein product is CASSLGPSRLSTDTQYF.

This clonotype was counted only a few times. The V call is TRBV6-6, the J call TRBJ2-5; the match to TRBD2 covers 7 bases. The V segment lost 6 bases and the J segment 5 bases; nucleotides outside the gene matches: 15. Germline CDR1 and CDR2: MNHNY and SVGAGI (reference sequence). The CDR3 length is 16 residues. DNA for the CDR3: TGTGCCAGCAGGCCTCCCGGGGGGAGGGCCTCCGAGACCCAGTACTTC. Translated, it gives CASRPPGGRASETQYF.

The chain joins TRBV7-9 to TRBJ2-1; D is uncertain. V lost 4 bases and J 5 bases, leaving 15 bases between the germline ends. Germline values: CDR1 SEHNR, CDR2 FQNEAQ (reference sequence). The CDR3 sequence is 15 residues long. CDR3: CASSSAWTEDNEQFF. The CDR3 bases are TGTGCCAGCAGCTCGGCATGGACGGAAGACAATGAGCAGTTCTTC.

This clonotype has more than one count but fewer than ten. The chain uses TRBV20-1 and TRBJ1-2; D might be TRBD1 (6 bases). This CDR3 is 11 amino acids long. Germline loops: CDR1 DFQATT, CDR2 SNEGSKA (reference sequence). V was pared by 6 bases and J by 7 bases, with 12 bases between. The CDR3 loop reads CSATGGGGYTF. The CDR3 DNA sequence: TGCAGTGCCACGGGAGGGGGTGGCTACACCTTC.

The rearrangement uses TRBV14 and TRBJ2-1, with 15 positions matching TRBD2. Germline trimming cut 2 bases from V and 6 bases from J; bases unmatched to any gene: 2. CDR3 size: 16 residues. Looked up from germline, CDR1 is SGHDN and CDR2 is FVKESK. CDR3 loop: CASSQMGLAGGNEQFF. CDR3 in DNA: TGTGCCAGCAGCCAAATGGGACTAGCGGGAGGCAATGAGCAGTTCTTC.

This chain joins TRBV7-2 and TRBJ1-6, with D possibly being TRBD1 (6 bases). The V and J ends lost 5 bases and 9 bases respectively, with 11 bases between them. The CDR3 is made up of 13 amino acids. Germline V gene data show CDR1 as SGHTA and CDR2 as FQGNSA. CDR3 loop: CASSPAGASPLHF. CDR3 nucleotide sequence: TGTGCCAGCAGCCCTGCGGGGGCTTCACCCCTCCACTTT. The full variable domain, completed using reference TRBV7-2 and TRBJ1-6, is GAGVSQSPSNKVTEKGKDVELRCDPISGHTALYWYRQSLGQGLEFLIYFQGNSAPDKSGLPSDRFSAERTGGSVSTLTIQRTQQEDSAVYLCASSPAGASPLHFGNGTRLTVT.

CDR3 residues: CSVRYRGEAFF. The CDR3 DNA sequence: TGCAGTGTCCGGTATAGGGGTGAAGCTTTCTTT. The rearrangement joins TRBV20-1 to TRBJ1-1; D might be TRBD1 (5 bases). The germline V gene has CDR1 DFQATT and CDR2 SNEGSKA (reference sequence). The CDR3 is 11 residues long. Deletions cut 7 bases from V and 7 bases from J, with 13 bases between.

This clonotype was detected only once. Sequence at one end of the junction differs from germline and may be a read error. The rearrangement links TRBV7-2 to TRBJ1-3, with 10 nucleotides matching TRBD1. From germline, CDR1 is SGHTA and CDR2 FQGNSA. The CDR3 loop spans 14 amino acids. This chain's CDR3 is CGSSPGQGGNTIYF. The CDR3 DNA is TGTGGCAGCAGCCCGGGACAGGGGGGAAACACCATATATTTT.

There are a few counts of this clonotype. CDR3 DNA sequence: TGTGCCAGCAGCCCACCGGGACTAGAGGCCGAGCAGTACTTC. Amino acids: CASSPPGLEAEQYF. This chain links TRBV7-6 with TRBJ2-7, with 8 bases that match TRBD2. CDR3 length equals 14 residues. Losses at the gene ends were 5 bases for V and 6 bases for J; bases not matched to a gene: 9. The germline CDR1 and CDR2 sequences are SGHVS and FNYEAQ.

This clonotype was counted a few times. The chain links TRBV7-9 to TRBJ1-1; D unresolved. Germline assignment: CDR1 SEHNR and CDR2 FQNEAQ (reference sequence). The CDR3 extends over 13 amino acids. V was trimmed by 5 bases and J by 4 bases, leaving 11 bases between them. CDR3 DNA: TGTGCCAGCAGCCGTGGTTTTGCCACTGAAGCTTTCTTT. It is translated as CASSRGFATEAFF.